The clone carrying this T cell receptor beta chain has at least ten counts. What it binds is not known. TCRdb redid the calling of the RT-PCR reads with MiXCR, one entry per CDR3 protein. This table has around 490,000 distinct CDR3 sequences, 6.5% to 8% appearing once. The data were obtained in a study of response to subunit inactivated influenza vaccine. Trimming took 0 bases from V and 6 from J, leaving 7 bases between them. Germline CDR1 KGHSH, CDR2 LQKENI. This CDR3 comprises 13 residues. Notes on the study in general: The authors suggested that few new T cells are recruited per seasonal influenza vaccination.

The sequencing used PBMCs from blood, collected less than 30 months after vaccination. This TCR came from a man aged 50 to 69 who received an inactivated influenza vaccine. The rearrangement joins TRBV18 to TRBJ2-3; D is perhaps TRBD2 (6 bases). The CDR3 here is CASSPPGGDTQYF. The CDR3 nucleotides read TGTGCCAGCTCACCACCTGGGGGGGATACGCAGTATTTT. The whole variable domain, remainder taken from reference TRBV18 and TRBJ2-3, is NAGVMQNPRHLVRRRGQEARLRCSPMKGHSHVYWYRQLPEEGLKFMVYLQKENIIDESGMPKERFSAEFPKEGPSILRIQQVVRGDSAAYFCASSPPGGDTQYFGPGTRLTVL.